The next 10 T cell receptor beta chains were all read from a single sample in a study of T cell responses to AZD1222 COVID-19 vaccine. Profiling relied on immunoSEQ multiplex PCR, and the TCRdb table lists in-frame clones only, not all of them. The sample carries about 100,000 clones, less than 90% recorded once. The sequenced sample was peripheral blood, obtained on day 0 of AZD1222 vaccination. The receptors originated from an adult in good health.

In its sample, this clone was seen once. The chain links TRBV5-1 to TRBJ2-2, with D perhaps TRBD1 (6 bases). This CDR3 is built from 15 residues. Germline CDR1 SGHRS, CDR2 YFSETQ. Trimming left V 4 bases short and J 3 bases short, with 13 bases between. The CDR3 reads CASSERGSHTGELFF. DNA of the CDR3: TGCGCCAGCAGCGAGAGGGGGTCTCACACCGGGGAGCTGTTTTTT.

In its sample, this clone was seen once. The chain joins TRBV5-1 to TRBJ2-3; D not certain. There are 12 residues in the CDR3. Germline CDR1 reads SGHRS; CDR2 reads YFSETQ. V was cut by 4 bases and J by 3 bases, with 6 bases left in between. CDR3 loop: CASSPGTDTQYF. The CDR3 DNA follows: TGCGCCAGCAGCCCCGGGACAGATACGCAGTATTTT.

CDR3 loop: CASSRGYGYTF. CDR3 DNA sequence: TGTGCCAGCAGCAGGGGCTATGGCTACACCTTC. V usage is TRBV7-9 and J usage is TRBJ1-2, with D tentatively TRBD1 (5 bases). From germline, CDR1 is SEHNR and CDR2 FQNEAQ (reference sequence). The V gene lost 5 bases and the J gene lost 4 bases, with 5 bases spanning the gap. The CDR3 spans 11 residues. Full variable domain (outside the CDR3, taken from reference TRBV7-9 and TRBJ1-2): DTGVSQNPRHKITKRGQNVTFRCDPISEHNRLYWYRQTLGQGPEFLTYFQNEAQLEKSRLLSDRFSAERPKGSFSTLEIQRTEQGDSAMYLCASSRGYGYTFGSGTRLTVV.

The J gene is TRBJ1-2, the V gene TRBV6-5; weak D call: TRBD1 (5 bases). Trimming pared 9 bases from V and 6 bases from J, leaving 20 bases between. The CDR3 covers 14 residues. In germline, CDR1 is MNHEY, CDR2 SVGAGI. The CDR3 region has the DNA TGTGCCAGTAAGGACGGACAAAACACGAATGGCTACACCTTC. It encodes CASKDGQNTNGYTF.

V usage is TRBV7-2 and J usage is TRBJ1-2; weak D call: TRBD1 (5 bases). Germline V gene lookup returns CDR1 SGHTA and CDR2 FQGNSA. Trimming took off 3 bases at V and 7 bases at J, with 12 bases between the two ends. The CDR3 spans 13 residues. The CDR3 is CASSFSWDLGYTF. DNA for the CDR3: TGTGCCAGCAGCTTTTCCTGGGACCTTGGCTACACCTTC. Together with reference TRBV7-2 and TRBJ1-2, the CDR3 gives the full variable domain: GAGVSQSPSNKVTEKGKDVELRCDPISGHTALYWYRQSLGQGLEFLIYFQGNSAPDKSGLPSDRFSAERTGGSVSTLTIQRTQQEDSAVYLCASSFSWDLGYTFGSGTRLTVV.

The chain joins TRBV14 to TRBJ1-2; D gene uncertain. This CDR3 contains 15 residues. With 3 bases removed from V and 4 bases from J, the gap between germline ends came to 15 bases. Germline V gives CDR1 SGHDN, CDR2 FVKESK. The CDR3, as DNA: TGTGCCAGCAGCCACGACCTCCAAGGGCGCTATGGCTACACCTTC. It encodes CASSHDLQGRYGYTF.

The chain carries TRBV7-9 and TRBJ1-3, with unresolved D. Per the germline V gene, CDR1 is SEHNR and CDR2 is FQNEAQ (reference sequence). The CDR3 is 13 residues long. The germline V and J ends were trimmed by 11 bases and 0 bases, with 11 bases remaining between them. CDR3 DNA sequence: TGTGCCGGGTCCATTAGCTCTGGAAACACCATATATTTT. Amino acid sequence: CAGSISSGNTIYF.

The genes are TRBV13 and TRBJ1-3; maybe TRBD1 (6 bases). The ends were cut back, 1 base at V and 2 bases at J, with 12 bases in the middle. From germline, CDR1 is PRHDT and CDR2 FYEKMQ (reference sequence). This CDR3 spans 16 amino acids. In DNA, the CDR3 is TGTGCCAGCAGCTTAGTGTCAGGGGATACTGGAAACACCATATATTTT. Its protein is CASSLVSGDTGNTIYF.

The V gene is TRBV10-3, the J gene TRBJ1-1; no reliable D call. V shed 3 bases and J shed 0 bases, with 5 bases lying between them. Germline V gene sequence: CDR1 ENHRY, CDR2 SYGVKD. The length of the CDR3 is 13 residues. CDR3 nucleotides: TGTGCCATCAGTGATAGGGTGAACACTGAAGCTTTCTTT. Amino acid sequence: CAISDRVNTEAFF.

The rearrangement links TRBV2 to TRBJ2-4, with no clear D. V lost 4 bases, J lost 6 bases, and 7 bases lay in between. CDR1 and CDR2 from the germline V gene are SNHLY and FYNNEI. The CDR3 is 12 amino acids. The DNA for the CDR3 is TGTGCCAGCAGTGTATATCTAAACATTCAGTACTTC. It translates to CASSVYLNIQYF.